A selection of T cell receptor beta chains follows, all from one sample in a study of cytomegalovirus exposure and HLA in healthy donors. Only in-frame clones appear in the TCRdb table, and some are missing; sequencing was by immunoSEQ multiplex PCR. The sample gives about 180,000 clones, 76% of which show up once; under 2.5% is in the top ten. Material: PBMCs. These receptors all stem from a young woman in good health and CMV-seropositive. Each CDR3 is given with its conserved first and last residue. D genes are given only for firm matches. Size tells how often a clone was seen (once, few, many) or the class of an expanded clone, and some rows leave it out.

clone_size: .
j_call: TRBJ1-2
d_call: TRBD1
v_call: TRBV6-5
cdr3_nt: TGTGCCAGCACTCCGGGACAGGGGGAAGGAGGCTACACCTTC
cdr3_aa: CASTPGQGEGGYTF

clone_size: few
j_call: TRBJ1-3
d_call: .
v_call: TRBV16
cdr3_nt: TGTGCCAGCAGCCAATTAATATCTGGAAACACCATATATTTT
cdr3_aa: CASSQLISGNTIYF

clone_size: .
j_call: TRBJ2-5
d_call: .
v_call: TRBV4-1
cdr3_nt: TGCGCCAGCAGCCAAACCACTGGATCAGCGCAACAAGAGACCCAGTACTTC
cdr3_aa: CASSQTTGSAQQETQYF

clone_size: few
j_call: TRBJ2-7
d_call: TRBD1
v_call: TRBV4-3
cdr3_nt: TGCGCCAGCAGCCAAGCAGGGGGAATCTACGAGCAGTACTTC
cdr3_aa: CASSQAGGIYEQYF

clone_size: .
j_call: TRBJ1-5
d_call: .
v_call: TRBV28
cdr3_nt: TGTGCCAGCAGTTTAGACAGTAACAATCAGCCCCAGCATTTT
cdr3_aa: CASSLDSNNQPQHF

clone_size: few
j_call: TRBJ2-3
d_call: TRBD1
v_call: TRBV4-1
cdr3_nt: TGCGCCAGCAGCCTGGTCTCGGGACAGATTTTCACAGATACGCAGTATTTT
cdr3_aa: CASSLVSGQIFTDTQYF

clone_size: .
j_call: TRBJ1-2
d_call: .
v_call: TRBV7-2
cdr3_nt: TGTGCCAGCAGAGGCCCCCTCACTAAGGCGTCAGAACCTAACTATGGCTACACCTTC
cdr3_aa: CASRGPLTKASEPNYGYTF

clone_size: .
j_call: TRBJ2-7
d_call: TRBD2
v_call: TRBV27
cdr3_nt: TGTGCCAGCAGTCCGTATTCGCGGGTGGGGACTAGCGGGGGGTTTAGCTCCTACGAGCAGTACTTC
cdr3_aa: CASSPYSRVGTSGGFSSYEQYF

clone_size: .
j_call: TRBJ2-4
d_call: TRBD1
v_call: TRBV9
cdr3_nt: TGTGCCAGCAGCGTAGGGGACAGGGGGGTAAATATTCAGTACTTC
cdr3_aa: CASSVGDRGVNIQYF

clone_size: .
j_call: TRBJ2-7
d_call: .
v_call: TRBV7-7
cdr3_nt: TGTGCCAGCAGCCCACATACGGGCTACGAGCAGTACTTC
cdr3_aa: CASSPHTGYEQYF

clone_size: .
j_call: TRBJ2-7
d_call: TRBD1
v_call: TRBV10-3
cdr3_nt: TGTGCCATCAGTGAAGGGACAGGCGTCTACGAGCAGTACTTC
cdr3_aa: CAISEGTGVYEQYF

clone_size: .
j_call: TRBJ2-5
d_call: .
v_call: TRBV7-2
cdr3_nt: TGTGCCAGCAGCCAGGGACAAGAGACCCAGTACTTC
cdr3_aa: CASSQGQETQYF

clone_size: .
j_call: TRBJ2-7
d_call: .
v_call: TRBV4-1
cdr3_nt: TGCGCCAGCAGCCAAGGGTATTCCTCCTACTACGAGCAGTACTTC
cdr3_aa: CASSQGYSSYYEQYF

clone_size: once
j_call: TRBJ2-7
d_call: TRBD2
v_call: TRBV6-4
cdr3_nt: TGTGCCAGCAGTAAAACTAGCGGGGGATCCTACGAGCAGTACTTC
cdr3_aa: CASSKTSGGSYEQYF

clone_size: .
j_call: TRBJ1-4
d_call: TRBD1
v_call: TRBV7-6
cdr3_nt: TGTGCCAGCAGCCGGGGACAGGGGTCTAATGAAAAACTGTTTTTT
cdr3_aa: CASSRGQGSNEKLFF

clone_size: .
j_call: TRBJ1-6
d_call: .
v_call: TRBV9
cdr3_nt: TGTGCCAGCAACCCTTCCGATAAGCGAGACTCACCCCTCCACTTT
cdr3_aa: CASNPSDKRDSPLHF

clone_size: .
j_call: TRBJ1-6
d_call: .
v_call: TRBV5-6
cdr3_nt: TGTGCCAGCAGCTTGTCGACAAATTCACCCCTCCACTTT
cdr3_aa: CASSLSTNSPLHF

clone_size: .
j_call: TRBJ2-1
d_call: TRBD2
v_call: TRBV9
cdr3_nt: TGTGCCAGCAGCGTAGAGCGGGGACGTTACAATGAGCAGTTCTTC
cdr3_aa: CASSVERGRYNEQFF

clone_size: once
j_call: TRBJ2-1
d_call: .
v_call: TRBV5-1
cdr3_nt: TGCGCCAGCAGCTTGAGTACAGGCCCTTACAATGAGCAGTTCTTC
cdr3_aa: CASSLSTGPYNEQFF

clone_size: .
j_call: TRBJ2-5
d_call: .
v_call: TRBV20-1
cdr3_nt: TGCAGCGGGACAAGCCAAGAGACCCAGTACTTC
cdr3_aa: CSGTSQETQYF

clone_size: .
j_call: TRBJ1-5
d_call: TRBD1
v_call: TRBV7-8
cdr3_nt: TGTGCCAGCAGCTTACAGACAGGGGAAGGGCAGCCCCAGCATTTT
cdr3_aa: CASSLQTGEGQPQHF

clone_size: few
j_call: TRBJ1-5
d_call: .
v_call: TRBV18
cdr3_nt: TGTGCCAGCTCTCTCAATCAGCCCCAGCATTTT
cdr3_aa: CASSLNQPQHF

clone_size: .
j_call: TRBJ2-7
d_call: TRBD2
v_call: TRBV5-5
cdr3_nt: TGTGCCAGCAGCATCCCCCCGGGGGGCTACGAGCAGTACTTC
cdr3_aa: CASSIPPGGYEQYF

clone_size: .
j_call: TRBJ1-6
d_call: .
v_call: TRBV5-4
cdr3_nt: TGTGCCAGCAGCTTAACAGGGCCGAATTCACCCCTCCACTTT
cdr3_aa: CASSLTGPNSPLHF

clone_size: .
j_call: TRBJ1-6
d_call: .
v_call: TRBV2
cdr3_nt: TGTGCCAGCAGTGAGGTAGACAACCCATCGGAACCCCTCCACTTT
cdr3_aa: CASSEVDNPSEPLHF

clone_size: .
j_call: TRBJ1-2
d_call: TRBD1
v_call: TRBV5-4
cdr3_nt: TGTGCCAGCAGCTTGAAGGGGGCAGTCTATGGCTACACCTTC
cdr3_aa: CASSLKGAVYGYTF

clone_size: few
j_call: TRBJ1-1
d_call: .
v_call: TRBV5-1
cdr3_nt: TGCGCCAGCCGGGGGGGAAGCCAGAACACTGAAGCTTTCTTT
cdr3_aa: CASRGGSQNTEAFF

clone_size: .
j_call: TRBJ2-3
d_call: .
v_call: TRBV7-9
cdr3_nt: TGTGCCAGCAGCTTATCAGGGTTCACGGATACGCAGTATTTT
cdr3_aa: CASSLSGFTDTQYF

clone_size: .
j_call: TRBJ2-4
d_call: TRBD2
v_call: TRBV7-9
cdr3_nt: TGTGCCAGCAGCTTAGGGAGGGTAGCGGGGGTCAAAAACATTCAGTACTTC
cdr3_aa: CASSLGRVAGVKNIQYF

clone_size: few
j_call: TRBJ1-2
d_call: .
v_call: TRBV29-1
cdr3_nt: TGCAGCGTTGTGCCCACAGGGACCTATGGCTACACCTTC
cdr3_aa: CSVVPTGTYGYTF

clone_size: few
j_call: TRBJ2-3
d_call: .
v_call: TRBV28
cdr3_nt: TGTGCCAGCACCCTGAGGGTGAAGGGCACAGATACGCAGTATTTT
cdr3_aa: CASTLRVKGTDTQYF

clone_size: few
j_call: TRBJ2-7
d_call: .
v_call: TRBV29-1
cdr3_nt: TGCAGCGTTGATTGGAGGGCCGGGGAGCAGTACTTC
cdr3_aa: CSVDWRAGEQYF

clone_size: .
j_call: TRBJ1-2
d_call: .
v_call: TRBV6-5
cdr3_nt: TGTGCCAGCAGTCAAACCAGGGGTAGCTATGGCTACACCTTC
cdr3_aa: CASSQTRGSYGYTF

clone_size: .
j_call: TRBJ1-6
d_call: TRBD1
v_call: TRBV10-3
cdr3_nt: TGTGCCATCAGTGACGGGACAGGGGGTCACTCACCCCTCCACTTT
cdr3_aa: CAISDGTGGHSPLHF

clone_size: .
j_call: TRBJ2-1
d_call: .
v_call: TRBV7-3
cdr3_nt: TGTGCCAGCAGCTTGATCGTAAGGAGAAACAATGAGCAGTTCTTC
cdr3_aa: CASSLIVRRNNEQFF

clone_size: .
j_call: TRBJ2-3
d_call: TRBD1
v_call: TRBV28
cdr3_nt: TGTGCCAGCAGGGGACAGAACACAGATACGCAGTATTTT
cdr3_aa: CASRGQNTDTQYF

clone_size: .
j_call: TRBJ1-1
d_call: TRBD1
v_call: TRBV18
cdr3_nt: TGTGCCAGCTCACCACATGGGCAGGGGGAGACTGAAGCTTTCTTT
cdr3_aa: CASSPHGQGETEAFF

clone_size: .
j_call: TRBJ2-2
d_call: TRBD1
v_call: TRBV7-9
cdr3_nt: TGTGCCAGCAGCCCGGACAGGGAACACGGGGAGCTGTTTTTT
cdr3_aa: CASSPDREHGELFF

clone_size: .
j_call: TRBJ2-5
d_call: TRBD1
v_call: TRBV5-1
cdr3_nt: TGCGCCAGCAGCTTAAGCCGGGACAGGATAGTGACCCAGTACTTC
cdr3_aa: CASSLSRDRIVTQYF

clone_size: .
j_call: TRBJ2-1
d_call: TRBD1
v_call: TRBV28
cdr3_nt: TGTGCCAGCAGCTTGACAGGGTCCTACAATGAGCAGTTCTTC
cdr3_aa: CASSLTGSYNEQFF

clone_size: .
j_call: TRBJ2-3
d_call: .
v_call: TRBV11-3
cdr3_nt: TGTGCCAGCAGCCCTGGGCGGGGCACAGATACGCAGTATTTT
cdr3_aa: CASSPGRGTDTQYF

clone_size: .
j_call: TRBJ2-5
d_call: .
v_call: TRBV6-5
cdr3_nt: TGTGCCAGCCGTCGCGGAGTCGGGGAGACCCAGTACTTC
cdr3_aa: CASRRGVGETQYF

clone_size: .
j_call: TRBJ2-2
d_call: .
v_call: TRBV27
cdr3_nt: TGTGCCAGCAGTTCCGCGGGGGAGCTGTTTTTT
cdr3_aa: CASSSAGELFF

clone_size: .
j_call: TRBJ2-7
d_call: .
v_call: TRBV10-3
cdr3_nt: TGTGCCATCAGACAGGGCGGGGAGGGAGACGAGCAGTACTTC
cdr3_aa: CAIRQGGEGDEQYF

clone_size: once
j_call: TRBJ2-7
d_call: TRBD1
v_call: TRBV28
cdr3_nt: TGTGCCAGCAGTTTTGGACAGGGGGTCCCATACGAGCAGTACTTC
cdr3_aa: CASSFGQGVPYEQYF